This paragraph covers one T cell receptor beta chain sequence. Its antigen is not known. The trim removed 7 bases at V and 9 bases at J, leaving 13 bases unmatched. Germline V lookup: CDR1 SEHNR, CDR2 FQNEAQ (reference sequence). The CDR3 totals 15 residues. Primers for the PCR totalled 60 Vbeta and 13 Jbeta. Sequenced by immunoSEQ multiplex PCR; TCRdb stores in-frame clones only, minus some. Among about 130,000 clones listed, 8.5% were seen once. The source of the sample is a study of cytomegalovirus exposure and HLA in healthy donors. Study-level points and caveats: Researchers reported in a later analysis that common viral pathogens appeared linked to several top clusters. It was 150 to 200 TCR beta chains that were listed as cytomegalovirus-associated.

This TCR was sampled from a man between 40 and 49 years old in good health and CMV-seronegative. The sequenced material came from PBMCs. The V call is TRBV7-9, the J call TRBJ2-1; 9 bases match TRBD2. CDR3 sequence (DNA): TGTGCCAGCACGCCAGAGGGCGGGGGGGCGGGTGAGCAGTTCTTC. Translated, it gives CASTPEGGGAGEQFF.